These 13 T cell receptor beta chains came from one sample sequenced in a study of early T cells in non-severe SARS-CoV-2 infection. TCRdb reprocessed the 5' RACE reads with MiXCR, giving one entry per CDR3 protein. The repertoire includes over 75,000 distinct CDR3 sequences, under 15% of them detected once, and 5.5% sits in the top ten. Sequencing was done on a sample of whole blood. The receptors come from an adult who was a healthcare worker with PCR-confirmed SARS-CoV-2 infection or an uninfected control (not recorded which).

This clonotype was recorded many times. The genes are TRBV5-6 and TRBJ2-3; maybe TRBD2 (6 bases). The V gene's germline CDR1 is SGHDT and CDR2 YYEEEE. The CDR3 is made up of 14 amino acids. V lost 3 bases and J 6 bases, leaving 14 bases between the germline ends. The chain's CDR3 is CASSSPQAGDTQYF. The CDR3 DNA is TGTGCCAGCAGCTCCCCCCAGGCGGGGGATACGCAGTATTTT.

CDR3 region: CASSLISGTLSYNEQFF. For the CDR3, the DNA is TGTGCCAGCAGCTTAATATCAGGGACCCTCTCCTACAATGAGCAGTTCTTC. This chain connects TRBV7-6 to TRBJ2-1; D could derive from TRBD1 or TRBD2 (5 bases each). V lost 2 bases and J 0 bases, leaving 14 bases between the germline ends. Per the germline V gene, CDR1 is SGHVS and CDR2 is FNYEAQ. This CDR3 contains 17 residues.

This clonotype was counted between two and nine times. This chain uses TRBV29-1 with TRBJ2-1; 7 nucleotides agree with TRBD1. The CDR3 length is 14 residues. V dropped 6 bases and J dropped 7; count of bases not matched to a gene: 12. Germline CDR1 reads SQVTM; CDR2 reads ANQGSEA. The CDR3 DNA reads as TGCAGCGTCCCGGCGGACAGGAGGTTTAATGAGCAGTTCTTC. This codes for CSVPADRRFNEQFF.

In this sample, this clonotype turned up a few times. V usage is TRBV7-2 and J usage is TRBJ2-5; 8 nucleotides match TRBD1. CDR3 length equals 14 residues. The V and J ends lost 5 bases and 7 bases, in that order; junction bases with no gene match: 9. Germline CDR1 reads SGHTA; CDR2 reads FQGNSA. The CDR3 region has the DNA TGTGCCAGCAGCCCTGACAGGGGAAGAGTGACCCAGTACTTC. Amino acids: CASSPDRGRVTQYF.

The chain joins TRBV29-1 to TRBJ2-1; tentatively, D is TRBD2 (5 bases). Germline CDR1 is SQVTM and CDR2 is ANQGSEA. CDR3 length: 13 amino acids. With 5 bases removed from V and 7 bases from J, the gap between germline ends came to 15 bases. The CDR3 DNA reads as TGCAGCGTTTCCCCGCTAGCTGAAAATGAGCAGTTCTTC. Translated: CSVSPLAENEQFF.

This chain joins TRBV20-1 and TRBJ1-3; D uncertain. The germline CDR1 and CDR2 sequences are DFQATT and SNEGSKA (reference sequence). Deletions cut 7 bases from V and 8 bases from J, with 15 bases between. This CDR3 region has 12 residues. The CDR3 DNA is TGCAGTGTCCCCAACCCTAGAGACACCATATATTTT. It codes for CSVPNPRDTIYF.

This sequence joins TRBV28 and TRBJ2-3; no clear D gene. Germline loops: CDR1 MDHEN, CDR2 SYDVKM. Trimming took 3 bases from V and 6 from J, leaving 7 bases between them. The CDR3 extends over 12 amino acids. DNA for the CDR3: TGTGCCAGCAGTTTTCCATCCGATACGCAGTATTTT. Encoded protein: CASSFPSDTQYF.

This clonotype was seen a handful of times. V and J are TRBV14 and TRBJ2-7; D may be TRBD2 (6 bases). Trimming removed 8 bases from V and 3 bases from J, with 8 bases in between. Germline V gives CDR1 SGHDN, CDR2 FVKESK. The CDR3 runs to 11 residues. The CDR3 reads CASGAGYEQYF. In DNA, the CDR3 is TGTGCCAGCGGAGCGGGCTACGAGCAGTACTTC. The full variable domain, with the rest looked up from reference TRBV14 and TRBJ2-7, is EAGVTQFPSHSVIEKGQTVTLRCDPISGHDNLYWYRRVMGKEIKFLLHFVKESKQDESGMPNNRFLAERTGGTYSTLKVQPAELEDSGVYFCASGAGYEQYFGPGTRLTVT.

The CDR3 region is CAIEDDGTTGELFF. The CDR3 nucleotides are TGTGCCATCGAGGACGACGGGACTACCGGGGAGCTGTTTTTT. The rearrangement uses TRBV28 and TRBJ2-2; D possibly corresponds to TRBD2 (6 bases). V lost 10 bases and J 5 bases, leaving 17 bases between the germline ends. The length of the CDR3 is 14 residues. Germline CDR1 is MDHEN and CDR2 is SYDVKM.

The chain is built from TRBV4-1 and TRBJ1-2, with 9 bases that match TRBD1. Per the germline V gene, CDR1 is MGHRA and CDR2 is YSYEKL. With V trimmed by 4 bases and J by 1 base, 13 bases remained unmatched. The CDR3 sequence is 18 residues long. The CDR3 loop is CASSRVMALDRGNYGYTF. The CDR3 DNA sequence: TGCGCCAGCAGCCGAGTTATGGCTCTGGACAGGGGTAACTATGGCTACACCTTC.

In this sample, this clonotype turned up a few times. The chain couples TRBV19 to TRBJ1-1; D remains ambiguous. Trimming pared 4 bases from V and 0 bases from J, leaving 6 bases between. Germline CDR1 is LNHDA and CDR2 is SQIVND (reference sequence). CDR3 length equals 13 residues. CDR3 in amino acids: CASSKVMNTEAFF. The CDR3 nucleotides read TGTGCCAGTAGTAAGGTGATGAACACTGAAGCTTTCTTT.

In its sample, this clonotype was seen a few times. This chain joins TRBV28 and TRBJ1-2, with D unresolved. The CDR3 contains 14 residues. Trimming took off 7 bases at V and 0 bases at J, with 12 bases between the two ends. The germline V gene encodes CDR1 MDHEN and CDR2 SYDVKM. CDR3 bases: TGTGCCAGCACCTTAGGCCTTGCTAACTATGGCTACACCTTC. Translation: CASTLGLANYGYTF.

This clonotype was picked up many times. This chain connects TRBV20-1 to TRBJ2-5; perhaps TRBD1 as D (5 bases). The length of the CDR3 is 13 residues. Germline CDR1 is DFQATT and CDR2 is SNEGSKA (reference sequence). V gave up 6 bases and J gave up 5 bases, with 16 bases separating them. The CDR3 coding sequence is TGCAGTGCCCAGCCCAGGGCCGGGGAGACCCAGTACTTC. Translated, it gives CSAQPRAGETQYF.